A selection of T cell receptor beta chains follows, all from one sample in a study of T cells in pancreatic ductal adenocarcinoma. Measured with immunoSEQ multiplex PCR; TCRdb has only the in-frame clones, and not every one. The sample yields about 97,000 clones, about 95% seen once. Sample: PBMCs. The receptors originated from a human donor with pancreatic ductal adenocarcinoma. Each CDR3 is given with its conserved first and last residue. A D gene is named only where the DNA matches it firmly. Clone sizes are given selectively: once, few, many, or a class where the clone is expanded.

TRBJ1-5 | TRBV6-5 | NA | NA | CASSYSIRANQPQHF | TGTGCCAGCAGTTACTCGATCAGGGCCAATCAGCCCCAGCATTTT
TRBJ2-2 | TRBV4-3 | NA | NA | CASSQAPPGSTNTGELFF | TGCGCCAGCAGCCAAGCCCCCCCAGGCAGCACCAACACCGGGGAGCTGTTTTTT
TRBJ2-7 | TRBV19 | TRBD1 | NA | CASKGQGLYEQYF | TGTGCCAGTAAAGGACAGGGTTTGTACGAGCAGTACTTC
TRBJ2-2 | TRBV10-3 | TRBD2 | NA | CAITRGGPDTGELFF | TGTGCCATCACCCGGGGAGGGCCGGACACCGGGGAGCTGTTTTTT
TRBJ1-1 | TRBV18 | TRBD1 | once | CASSPRTGRDSEAFF | TGTGCCAGCTCACCACGGACAGGACGGGACAGTGAAGCTTTCTTT
TRBJ2-7 | TRBV28 | NA | NA | CASRPAGEWNEQYF | TGTGCCAGCAGGCCAGCAGGGGAATGGAACGAGCAGTACTTC
TRBJ2-3 | TRBV11-2 | TRBD2 | NA | CASSFPDVVAGVDTQYF | TGTGCCAGCAGCTTCCCCGACGTAGTAGCGGGAGTAGATACGCAGTATTTT
TRBJ1-3 | TRBV7-2 | NA | NA | CASSLFLSFGNTIYF | NA
TRBJ2-5 | TRBV5-1 | TRBD1 | NA | CASSPGQGGWETQYF | TGCGCCAGCAGCCCAGGACAGGGCGGGTGGGAGACCCAGTACTTC
TRBJ2-7 | TRBV5-1 | NA | NA | CASSSAYEQYF | TGCGCCAGCAGTTCCGCCTACGAGCAGTACTTC
TRBJ2-7 | TRBV10-3 | NA | NA | CAISESAGLTYEQYF | TGTGCCATCAGTGAAAGTGCAGGACTTACCTACGAGCAGTACTTC
TRBJ2-3 | TRBV19 | TRBD2 | NA | CASRTSGRRDTQYF | TGTGCCAGTAGGACTAGCGGGAGACGCGATACGCAGTATTTT
TRBJ2-2 | TRBV19 | NA | NA | CASSQDTNTGELFF | TGTGCCAGTAGCCAGGACACAAACACCGGGGAGCTGTTTTTT
TRBJ2-3 | TRBV4-2 | TRBD2 | NA | CASSQGGGVEDTQYF | TGTGCCAGCAGCCAAGGCGGGGGAGTGGAAGATACGCAGTATTTT
TRBJ2-7 | TRBV7-9 | TRBD2 | NA | CASSLTQSSGSLYEQYF | TGTGCCAGCAGCTTAACCCAGTCTAGCGGGAGTCTCTACGAGCAGTACTTC
TRBJ2-3 | TRBV28 | TRBD2 | NA | CASSPNWTSGRARTDTQYF | TGTGCCAGCAGTCCGAACTGGACTAGCGGGAGGGCCCGGACTGATACGCAGTATTTT
TRBJ2-5 | TRBV15 | TRBD1 | NA | CATSRDEGTGIETQYF | TGTGCCACCAGCAGAGATGAGGGGACAGGGATAGAGACCCAGTACTTC
TRBJ2-3 | TRBV6-1 | TRBD2 | once | CASSFGLAGVDTQYF | TGTGCCAGCAGCTTTGGACTAGCGGGAGTAGATACGCAGTATTTT
TRBJ2-6 | TRBV2 | NA | once | CASKLDASGANVLTF | TGTGCCAGCAAGCTTGATGCCTCTGGGGCCAACGTCCTGACTTTC
TRBJ1-2 | TRBV6-5 | TRBD1 | NA | CASSYSTGIAHGYTF | TGTGCCAGCAGTTACTCGACAGGGATAGCGCATGGCTACACCTTC
TRBJ1-2 | TRBV30 | NA | NA | CAWSAGVNYGYTF | TGTGCCTGGAGTGCAGGGGTTAACTATGGCTACACCTTC
TRBJ2-1 | TRBV11-1 | NA | NA | CASSLGPSGDNEQFF | TGTGCCAGCAGCTTAGGCCCCAGCGGAGACAATGAGCAGTTCTTC
TRBJ2-3 | TRBV5-1 | NA | NA | CASSFQGLTDTQYF | TGCGCCAGCAGCTTTCAGGGCCTCACAGATACGCAGTATTTT
TRBJ1-2 | TRBV5-1 | TRBD1 | NA | CASSPTGLYGYTF | TGCGCCAGCAGCCCGACAGGGCTCTATGGCTACACCTTC
TRBJ2-7 | TRBV2 | NA | NA | CASSPFGRGSEQYF | TGTGCCAGCAGCCCCTTCGGGAGAGGGTCCGAGCAGTACTTC
TRBJ2-7 | TRBV13 | NA | NA | CASSQVVGLAGEQYF | TGTGCCAGCAGCCAAGTTGTAGGGCTAGCAGGCGAGCAGTACTTC
TRBJ2-7 | TRBV10-2 | TRBD2 | NA | CASSAALAGDLVHEQYF | TGCGCCAGCAGTGCTGCTTTAGCGGGAGACTTAGTCCACGAGCAGTACTTC
TRBJ2-1 | TRBV18 | NA | NA | CASSPGSGNHNEQFF | TGTGCCAGCTCACCAGGCAGCGGCAATCACAATGAGCAGTTCTTC
TRBJ2-6 | TRBV10-3 | NA | NA | CAVQGSGANVLTF | TGTGCCGTACAGGGATCTGGGGCCAACGTCCTGACTTTC
TRBJ2-1 | TRBV9 | TRBD2 | NA | CASSVVAGENNEQFF | TGTGCCAGCAGCGTAGTAGCGGGAGAGAACAATGAGCAGTTCTTC
TRBJ2-7 | TRBV27 | NA | NA | CASSTRVHSWEQYF | TGTGCCAGCAGTACGAGGGTGCATTCGTGGGAGCAGTACTTC